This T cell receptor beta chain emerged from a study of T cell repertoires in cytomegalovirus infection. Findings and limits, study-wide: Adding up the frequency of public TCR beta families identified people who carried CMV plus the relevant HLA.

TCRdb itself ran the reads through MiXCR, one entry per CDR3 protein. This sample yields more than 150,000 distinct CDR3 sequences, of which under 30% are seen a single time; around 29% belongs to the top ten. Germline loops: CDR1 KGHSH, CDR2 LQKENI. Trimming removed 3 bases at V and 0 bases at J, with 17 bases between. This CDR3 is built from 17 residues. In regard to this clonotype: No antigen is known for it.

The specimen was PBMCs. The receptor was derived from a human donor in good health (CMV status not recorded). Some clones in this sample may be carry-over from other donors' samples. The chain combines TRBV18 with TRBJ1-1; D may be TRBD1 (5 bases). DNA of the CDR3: TGTGCCAGCTCACCTGAAAGCTTAGACAGTCTGAACACTGAAGCTTTCTTT. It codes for CASSPESLDSLNTEAFF.